This T cell receptor (beta chain) was captured in a study of cytomegalovirus exposure and HLA in healthy donors. Regarding the study as a whole: In a later analysis, an Asian-associated ancestry cluster reportedly showed fewer N-insertions than the 666-donor mean. Across donors, sequencing depth was assumed by presence/absence analyses to be roughly uniform.

The PCR employed 60 Vbeta primers together with 13 Jbeta primers. Clones were read by immunoSEQ multiplex PCR, and TCRdb kept only the in-frame ones, dropping some. The table records 85,000 to 110,000 clones, around 82% of them present only once. Healthy bone marrow donors supplied every sample. In germline, CDR1 is ENHRY, CDR2 SYGVKD. The J segment lost 4 bases and the V segment lost 6 bases, leaving 1 base of the junction unmatched. The CDR3 extends over 15 amino acids. Regarding this clone: As yet, its antigen is unknown.

This sequence was found in a woman under 30 in good health and CMV-seropositive. The gene calls are TRBV10-3 and TRBJ2-3; 16 bases agree with TRBD2. Sequenced sample: PBMCs. In DNA form, the CDR3 reads TGTGCCATCAGGGGACTAGCGGGAGGGCCAGATACGCAGTATTTT. This sequence encodes CAIRGLAGGPDTQYF.